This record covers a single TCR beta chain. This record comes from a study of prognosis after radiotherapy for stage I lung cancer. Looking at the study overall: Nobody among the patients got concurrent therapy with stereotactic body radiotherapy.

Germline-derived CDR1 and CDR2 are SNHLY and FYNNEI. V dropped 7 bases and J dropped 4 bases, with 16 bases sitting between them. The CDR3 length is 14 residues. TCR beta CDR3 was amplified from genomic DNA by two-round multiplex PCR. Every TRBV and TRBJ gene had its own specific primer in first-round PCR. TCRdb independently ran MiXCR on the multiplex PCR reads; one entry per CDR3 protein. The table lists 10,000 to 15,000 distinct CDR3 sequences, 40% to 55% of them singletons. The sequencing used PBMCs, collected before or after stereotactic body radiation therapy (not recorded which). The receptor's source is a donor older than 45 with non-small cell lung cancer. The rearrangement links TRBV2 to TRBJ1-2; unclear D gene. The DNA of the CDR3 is TGTGCCAGCATAGAACGGGCGGAACCCTATGGCTACACCTTC. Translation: CASIERAEPYGYTF.